This TCR beta chain was found in a study of blood T cells in healthy people across ages. This clonotype was detected only a few times. The antigen remains unidentified. Sample-barcoded 5' priming and a J-beta primer mix drove a second PCR of about 7 to 11 cycles. The template-switch adaptor, which had 12 random nucleotides, put a tag on each cDNA molecule. Each sample yielded at least 3 million CDR3-containing paired-end reads. TCRdb itself ran the 5' RACE reads through MiXCR, one entry per CDR3 protein. The sample shows roughly 1.7 million distinct CDR3 sequences, 34% of them seen only once. Overall study findings and caveats: A greater number of naive CD4+ cells and higher diversity distinguished long-lived donors from aged donors. Age brought a roughly linear fall in TCR beta diversity measured per million T cells.

Germline CDR1 reads KGHDR; CDR2 reads SFDVKD. Trimming cost V 5 bases and J 1 base, with 11 bases left between them. This CDR3 has 15 residues. The chain is built from TRBV24-1 and TRBJ2-1; D assignment may be TRBD1 or TRBD2 (5 bases each). This TCR came from a woman aged 25 to 39 in good health. Specimen: blood. CDR3 residues: CATSGGVRSYNEQFF. In DNA, the CDR3 is TGTGCCACCAGTGGAGGGGTGAGGTCCTACAATGAGCAGTTCTTC.